Below, 10 T cell receptor beta chains from the same sample are listed, as sequenced in a study of T cell repertoires in cytomegalovirus infection. Their antigen targets remain unknown. TCRdb re-analysed the reads in MiXCR, keeping a single row per CDR3 protein. The profile shows about 500,000 distinct CDR3 sequences, roughly 34% of them singletons. The material sequenced was cultured PBMCs, taken from culture after CMV antigen stimulation. These receptors all stem from a human donor in good health (CMV status not recorded). Some clones in this sample may be carry-over from other donors' samples.

The J gene is TRBJ1-1, the V gene TRBV7-8; D might be TRBD1 (6 bases). Germline assignment: CDR1 SGHVS and CDR2 FQNEAQ. CDR3 length equals 15 residues. V gave up 4 bases and J gave up 1 base, with 13 bases separating them. The CDR3 loop reads CASSSNLQGNTEAFF. Here the CDR3 DNA reads TGTGCCAGCAGCTCCAACCTACAGGGGAACACTGAAGCTTTCTTT.

This clonotype was picked up a small number of times. The chain uses TRBV7-2 and TRBJ2-5; D perhaps matches TRBD1 (6 bases). CDR1 and CDR2 from the germline V gene are SGHTA and FQGNSA. The CDR3 totals 14 residues. V lost 5 bases and J 7 bases, leaving 17 bases between the germline ends. CDR3 sequence: CASSITGSVGTQYF. The CDR3 nucleotides are TGTGCCAGCAGCATAACAGGGTCCGTAGGGACCCAGTACTTC.

The CDR3 coding sequence is TGCGCCAGCAGCTTGTCGGGGTCTAGGATGGCGGGAAGAGGGGAGGAACACGAGCAGTACTTC. Amino acid sequence: CASSLSGSRMAGRGEEHEQYF. This rearrangement joins TRBV5-1 to TRBJ2-7; D is perhaps TRBD2 (6 bases). The CDR3 consists of 21 residues. V was cut by 1 base and J by 5 bases, with 34 bases left in between. Germline assignment: CDR1 SGHRS and CDR2 YFSETQ.

The genes are TRBV7-9 and TRBJ2-5, with D perhaps being TRBD1 or TRBD2 (5 bases each). V was pared by 6 bases and J by 4 bases, with 9 bases between. The V gene's germline CDR1 is SEHNR and CDR2 FQNEAQ (reference sequence). This CDR3 has 12 residues. This CDR3 is CASRGPVETQYF. The CDR3 DNA follows: TGTGCCAGCAGGGGACCCGTAGAGACCCAGTACTTC.

The V and J genes are TRBV19 and TRBJ2-2, with 8 positions matching TRBD1. The V segment lost 5 bases and the J segment 5 bases; nucleotides outside the gene matches: 7. From germline, CDR1 is LNHDA and CDR2 SQIVND (reference sequence). The length of the CDR3 is 15 residues. CDR3 bases: TGTGCCAGTAGTTCCCGACAGGGGAGGACCGGGGAGCTGTTTTTT. Translated: CASSSRQGRTGELFF.

There are a few counts of this clonotype. The V call is TRBV7-2, the J call TRBJ2-3; D possibly corresponds to TRBD2 (6 bases). The germline gives CDR1 SGHTA, CDR2 FQGNSA. CDR3 length: 14 amino acids. V was pared by 10 bases and J by 5 bases, with 19 bases between. The CDR3 protein is CATTRASAIDTQYF. CDR3 nucleotides: TGTGCCACCACCCGAGCTAGCGCCATAGATACGCAGTATTTT. Drawing the rest from reference TRBV7-2 and TRBJ2-3, the complete variable domain is GAGVSQSPSNKVTEKGKDVELRCDPISGHTALYWYRQSLGQGLEFLIYFQGNSAPDKSGLPSDRFSAERTGGSVSTLTIQRTQQEDSAVYLCATTRASAIDTQYFGPGTRLTVL.

The rearrangement joins TRBV9 to TRBJ2-1; 8 bases are a match to TRBD2. The CDR3 consists of 17 residues. V was pared by 0 bases and J by 6 bases, with 11 bases of the junction left unmatched. The germline gives CDR1 SGDLS, CDR2 YYNGEE. CDR3: CASSVAVAGSGGNEQFF. The CDR3 region has the DNA TGTGCCAGCAGCGTAGCGGTAGCGGGGTCTGGGGGCAATGAGCAGTTCTTC.

The chain carries TRBV7-3 and TRBJ2-1, with 14 bases identical to TRBD2. The CDR3 extends over 15 amino acids. The V gene end was trimmed by 5 bases and the J gene end by 6 bases; junction bases not matched to a gene: 3. CDR1 SGHTA and CDR2 FQGTGA come from the germline V gene. CDR3 DNA: TGTGCCAGCAGCATAGGACTAGCGGGAGGCAATGAGCAGTTCTTC. As protein: CASSIGLAGGNEQFF.

The V call is TRBV12-3 or TRBV12-4, the J call TRBJ2-1; D is perhaps TRBD1 (6 bases). This CDR3 is built from 16 residues. The V gene lost 5 bases and the J gene lost 5 bases, with 19 bases spanning the gap. The CDR3 sequence is CASSTRWQGPNNEQFF. The DNA of the CDR3 is TGTGCCAGCAGTACCAGGTGGCAGGGGCCGAACAATGAGCAGTTCTTC.

The CDR3 sequence: CASSLEAGGSSGETQYF. The CDR3 bases are TGTGCCAGCAGCTTAGAGGCGGGAGGTAGTAGCGGAGAGACCCAGTACTTC. The chain has TRBV7-2 and TRBJ2-5; 8 bases line up with TRBD2. Germline loops: CDR1 SGHTA, CDR2 FQGNSA. The CDR3 extends over 17 amino acids. V shed 1 base and J 4 bases; nucleotides not matched to a gene: 11.